Listed below are T cell receptor beta chains from one sample, sequenced in a study of blood T cell repertoires in COVID-19. Clones were read by immunoSEQ multiplex PCR, and TCRdb kept only the in-frame ones, dropping some. The repertoire holds approximately 500,000 clones, with over 75% as singletons. Material for sequencing was PBMCs or T cells enriched from blood (not recorded which). These receptors all come from a middle-aged woman who had recovered from COVID-19. Both conserved end residues are part of each CDR3. D genes are given only for firm matches. The size entry is marked missing in some rows and otherwise reads once, few, many or a size class.

V gene: TRBV5-1; clone size: -; D gene: TRBD2; J gene: TRBJ2-1; CDR3 DNA: TGCGCCAGCAGCGGGGGACTAGCGGGAGGCCCTAGCTCAAATGAGCAGTTCTTC; CDR3 protein: CASSGGLAGGPSSNEQFF
V gene: TRBV7-9; clone size: -; D gene: -; J gene: TRBJ1-2; CDR3 DNA: TGTGCCAGCAGCTTAGACCGTCCGGGTGGCTACACCTTC; CDR3 protein: CASSLDRPGGYTF
V gene: TRBV14; clone size: -; D gene: -; J gene: TRBJ1-1; CDR3 DNA: TGTGCCAGCAGCCAAGCTTTAGGAACAGGGTTGGTGAACACTGAAGCTTTCTTT; CDR3 protein: CASSQALGTGLVNTEAFF
V gene: TRBV2; clone size: -; D gene: -; J gene: TRBJ1-6; CDR3 DNA: TGTGCCAGCAGTGGGGGAGGATTTAATTCACCCCTCCACTTT; CDR3 protein: CASSGGGFNSPLHF
V gene: TRBV11-3; clone size: -; D gene: TRBD2; J gene: TRBJ2-2; CDR3 DNA: TGTGCCAGCAGCCCGCGTTCTAGCGGGAGAAGGACCGGGGAGCTGTTTTTT; CDR3 protein: CASSPRSSGRRTGELFF
V gene: TRBV7-6; clone size: few; D gene: -; J gene: TRBJ2-1; CDR3 DNA: TGTGCCAGCAGCTTAGCGAGTGGTAGCTCCTACAATGAGCAGTTCTTC; CDR3 protein: CASSLASGSSYNEQFF
V gene: TRBV7-2; clone size: -; D gene: TRBD1; J gene: TRBJ2-7; CDR3 DNA: TGTGCCAGCAGCTTAGACTCGCCATTAGGGGGCGGATACGAGCAGTACTTC; CDR3 protein: CASSLDSPLGGGYEQYF
V gene: TRBV6-1; clone size: -; D gene: TRBD1; J gene: TRBJ1-2; CDR3 DNA: TGTGCCAGCAGTGAGGACAGGACTGGCTATGGCTACACCTTC; CDR3 protein: CASSEDRTGYGYTF
V gene: TRBV2; clone size: -; D gene: TRBD1; J gene: TRBJ1-1; CDR3 DNA: TGTGCCAGCAGTGAACTTCTGGGGACAGGGAACACTGAAGCTTTCTTT; CDR3 protein: CASSELLGTGNTEAFF
V gene: TRBV10-3; clone size: -; D gene: -; J gene: TRBJ1-3; CDR3 DNA: TGTGCCATCACTGGCAGCTCTGGAAACACCATATATTTT; CDR3 protein: CAITGSSGNTIYF
V gene: TRBV7-2; clone size: -; D gene: -; J gene: TRBJ2-3; CDR3 DNA: TGTGCCAGCAGCTTAATTGTGCTAGCACAGAGCACAGATACGCAGTATTTT; CDR3 protein: CASSLIVLAQSTDTQYF
V gene: TRBV6-2/TRBV6-3; clone size: -; D gene: -; J gene: TRBJ2-1; CDR3 DNA: TGTGCCAGCAGTAACGACATGCCTAATGAGCAGTTCTTC; CDR3 protein: CASSNDMPNEQFF
V gene: TRBV11-3; clone size: -; D gene: -; J gene: TRBJ1-3; CDR3 DNA: TGTGCCAGCAGCTTAGATCGTACCGGGATCGGAAACACCATATATTTT; CDR3 protein: CASSLDRTGIGNTIYF
V gene: TRBV7-2; clone size: -; D gene: TRBD2; J gene: TRBJ2-1; CDR3 DNA: TGTGCCAGCAAACGATCTAGCGGGAGTTCCTACAATGAGCAGTTCTTC; CDR3 protein: CASKRSSGSSYNEQFF
V gene: TRBV18; clone size: -; D gene: -; J gene: TRBJ2-5; CDR3 DNA: TGTGCCAGCTCACCACTCGGAGAGACCCAGTACTTC; CDR3 protein: CASSPLGETQYF
V gene: TRBV7-2; clone size: -; D gene: -; J gene: TRBJ2-1; CDR3 DNA: TGTGCCAGCAGCTTAGGCCTGACAACCAGGGATGAGCAGTTCTTC; CDR3 protein: CASSLGLTTRDEQFF
V gene: TRBV6-2/TRBV6-3; clone size: -; D gene: TRBD1; J gene: TRBJ1-1; CDR3 DNA: TGTGCCAGCAGTTGGGCAGGGGGTACTGAAGCTTTCTTT; CDR3 protein: CASSWAGGTEAFF
V gene: TRBV10-1; clone size: -; D gene: -; J gene: TRBJ2-1; CDR3 DNA: TGCGCCAGCAGCACCGGGTCTCGAACCAATGAGCAGTTCTTC; CDR3 protein: CASSTGSRTNEQFF
V gene: TRBV5-1; clone size: -; D gene: -; J gene: TRBJ1-1; CDR3 DNA: TGCGCCAGCAGCCCCCGAACAGCTGGTAACACTGAAGCTTTCTTT; CDR3 protein: CASSPRTAGNTEAFF
V gene: TRBV30; clone size: few; D gene: TRBD1; J gene: TRBJ1-3; CDR3 DNA: TGTGCCTGGGGACAGGGGATGCACACCATATATTTT; CDR3 protein: CAWGQGMHTIYF
V gene: TRBV5-1; clone size: -; D gene: -; J gene: TRBJ1-5; CDR3 DNA: TGCGCCAGCAGCCTTACAGGGTCAGGCAATCAGCCCCAGCATTTT; CDR3 protein: CASSLTGSGNQPQHF
V gene: TRBV6-1; clone size: -; D gene: -; J gene: TRBJ1-5; CDR3 DNA: TGTGCCAGCAGTGAAACGATGGGGACAAGTCAGCCCCAGCATTTT; CDR3 protein: CASSETMGTSQPQHF
V gene: TRBV5-1; clone size: -; D gene: -; J gene: TRBJ1-4; CDR3 DNA: TGCGCCAGCAGCTCCGCGAAGACAGCAACTAATGAAAAACTGTTTTTT; CDR3 protein: CASSSAKTATNEKLFF
V gene: TRBV29-1; clone size: -; D gene: TRBD2; J gene: TRBJ2-7; CDR3 DNA: TGCAGCGTTGAAATAGCGGGAGGGAGAGAGCAGTACTTC; CDR3 protein: CSVEIAGGREQYF
V gene: TRBV12-3/TRBV12-4; clone size: -; D gene: -; J gene: TRBJ2-1; CDR3 DNA: TGTGCCAGCATTCCTTATGGGGCCAATGAGCAGTTCTTC; CDR3 protein: CASIPYGANEQFF
V gene: TRBV5-1; clone size: -; D gene: TRBD2; J gene: TRBJ2-1; CDR3 DNA: TGCGCCAGCAGCTCCCCGGGGGGTGAGCAGTTCTTC; CDR3 protein: CASSSPGGEQFF
V gene: TRBV3-1/TRBV3-2; clone size: -; D gene: -; J gene: TRBJ1-1; CDR3 DNA: TGTGCCAGCAGCCAAGACACAGCTGAAGCTTTCTTT; CDR3 protein: CASSQDTAEAFF
V gene: TRBV6-5; clone size: -; D gene: -; J gene: TRBJ1-1; CDR3 DNA: TGTGCCAGCAGTTACTTTCTTGGGCAGGTGAACACTGAAGCTTTCTTT; CDR3 protein: CASSYFLGQVNTEAFF
V gene: TRBV7-2; clone size: -; D gene: -; J gene: TRBJ2-7; CDR3 DNA: TGTGCCAGCAGCTTAGCTTCCCCCTCTTTCTACGAGCAGTACTTC; CDR3 protein: CASSLASPSFYEQYF
V gene: TRBV4-1; clone size: -; D gene: TRBD1; J gene: TRBJ1-2; CDR3 DNA: TGCGCCAGCAGCCAGCCGGGACAGGGGACCCTTAACTATGGCTACACCTTC; CDR3 protein: CASSQPGQGTLNYGYTF